The 16 T cell receptor beta chains below were found in one sample sequenced in a study of T cell changes during pregnancy in multiple sclerosis. Only in-frame clones appear in the TCRdb table, and some are missing; sequencing was by immunoSEQ multiplex PCR. This sample has around 130,000 clones, with roughly 96% found just once. Sequencing used peripheral blood, obtained after pregnancy. All receptors derive from a female donor with multiple sclerosis, enrolled in a pregnancy study.

This chain links TRBV28 with TRBJ2-1; 8 nucleotides match TRBD2. The CDR3 extends over 14 amino acids. From germline, CDR1 is MDHEN and CDR2 SYDVKM. V trimming: 9 bases; J trimming: 2 bases; junction bases outside the gene matches: 6. The CDR3 DNA follows: TGTGCCAGTAGGACTAGCAGAACCTACAATGAGCAGTTCTTC. It yields the protein CASRTSRTYNEQFF.

The rearrangement joins TRBV7-6 to TRBJ2-6; D remains ambiguous. V dropped 0 bases and J dropped 4 bases, with 16 bases sitting between them. Germline V CDR1 and CDR2: SGHVS, FNYEAQ. There are 18 residues in the CDR3. CDR3 amino acids: CASSLAKSGRVGANVLTF. CDR3 nucleotide sequence: TGTGCCAGCAGCTTAGCGAAGTCAGGCAGAGTGGGGGCCAACGTCCTGACTTTC.

The chain joins TRBV2 to TRBJ2-7, with TRBD1 identical over 10 bases. V trimming: 7 bases; J trimming: 0 bases; junction bases outside the gene matches: 12. CDR1 is SNHLY and CDR2 is FYNNEI in the germline V gene. The CDR3 runs to 17 residues. The CDR3 bases are TGTGCCAGCATCCGGGACAGGGGCAGTGAGTCCTCCTACGAGCAGTACTTC. This sequence encodes CASIRDRGSESSYEQYF.

The chain is built from TRBV11-2 and TRBJ2-2; TRBD1 aligns across 8 bases. The junction had 6 bases not matched to a gene; V was cut back by 5 bases and J by 7 bases. The CDR3 has 14 residues. Germline CDR1 and CDR2: SGHAT and FQNNGV. CDR3 nucleotides: TGTGCCAGCAGCGCCTGGACAGGGTTCGGGGAGCTGTTTTTT. Residues: CASSAWTGFGELFF.

The genes are TRBV4-2 and TRBJ2-2; the D is unclear. V was shortened by 4 bases and J by 6 bases, with 9 bases between the two germline ends. Germline lookup yields CDR1 LGHNA and CDR2 YNFKEQ. This CDR3 region has 13 residues. CDR3 coding DNA: TGTGCCAGCAGCCTGGGTGAGGCCGGGGAGCTGTTTTTT. This sequence encodes CASSLGEAGELFF.

The gene calls are TRBV5-4 and TRBJ2-7; perhaps TRBD1 as D (6 bases). This CDR3 has 15 amino acids. Looked up from germline, CDR1 is SGHNT and CDR2 is YYREEE (reference sequence). The V end was cut by 1 base, the J end by 6 bases, with 17 bases between. The CDR3 nucleotides read TGTGCCAGCAGCTTGTCCTGGTCAGGGGCCGGCGAGCAGTACTTC. Residues: CASSLSWSGAGEQYF. The complete variable domain, with remaining parts taken from reference TRBV5-4 and TRBJ2-7, reads ETGVTQSPTHLIKTRGQQVTLRCSSQSGHNTVSWYQQALGQGPQFIFQYYREEENGRGNFPPRFSGLQFPNYSSELNVNALELDDSALYLCASSLSWSGAGEQYFGPGTRLTVT.

The chain uses TRBV7-9 and TRBJ2-7; TRBD2 agrees at 7 bases. After removal of 4 bases from V and 5 bases from J, the junction contained 11 bases not matched to a gene. The CDR3 loop spans 15 amino acids. The germline CDR1 and CDR2 sequences are SEHNR and FQNEAQ (reference sequence). CDR3 protein: CASSSPLRENNEQYF. The DNA of the CDR3 is TGTGCCAGCAGCTCCCCGCTGCGGGAGAATAACGAGCAGTACTTC.

The chain links TRBV27 to TRBJ1-2; TRBD1 is a possible D gene (5 bases). Trimming took 4 bases from V and 2 from J, leaving 11 bases between them. Germline V lookup: CDR1 MNHEY, CDR2 SMNVEV (reference sequence). This CDR3 is 14 amino acids long. The CDR3 nucleotides read TGTGCCAGCAGTTCGGCGACAGCAAACTATGGCTACACCTTC. Translating gives CASSSATANYGYTF.

This clone has a single count. V and J are TRBV6-4 and TRBJ1-2; 9 bases agree with TRBD1. This CDR3 is built from 15 residues. CDR1 and CDR2 from the germline V gene are MRHNA and SNTAGT. J was trimmed by 2 bases and V by 7 bases; bases with no gene match: 8. Here the CDR3 reads CASKPGQGWNYGYTF. DNA of the CDR3: TGTGCCAGCAAACCGGGACAGGGATGGAACTATGGCTACACCTTC.

V gene TRBV4-1 combines with J gene TRBJ1-1; weak D call: TRBD1 (6 bases). Germline CDR1 and CDR2: MGHRA and YSYEKL. The CDR3 is 16 residues long. Deletions cut 0 bases from V and 1 base from J, with 12 bases between. CDR3 DNA sequence: TGCGCCAGCAGCCAAGATCCCCCGACAGGGAACACTGAAGCTTTCTTT. It translates to CASSQDPPTGNTEAFF.

The genes are TRBV28 and TRBJ1-2; unclear D gene. The CDR3 runs 13 residues. Germline CDR1 is MDHEN and CDR2 is SYDVKM. The ends were cut back, 2 bases at V and 3 bases at J, with 7 bases in the middle. The CDR3 sequence is CASSLSGYYGYTF. The CDR3 nucleotides are TGTGCCAGCAGTTTAAGCGGTTACTATGGCTACACCTTC.

The chain has TRBV5-1 and TRBJ1-1; no clear D. This CDR3 comprises 14 residues. Germline CDR1 reads SGHRS; CDR2 reads YFSETQ. Trimming took off 0 bases at V and 6 bases at J, with 12 bases between the two ends. The CDR3 here is CASSLVLAGAEAFF. The CDR3 DNA follows: TGCGCCAGCAGCTTGGTCCTCGCGGGCGCTGAAGCTTTCTTT.

V and J are TRBV11-2 and TRBJ1-5; D uncertain. Trimming cost V 5 bases and J 1 base, with 9 bases left between them. Germline lookup yields CDR1 SGHAT and CDR2 FQNNGV. This CDR3 contains 14 residues. The CDR3 here is CASSPGNSNQPQHF. The CDR3 DNA is TGTGCCAGCAGCCCCGGGAACAGCAATCAGCCCCAGCATTTT.

The rearrangement uses TRBV7-6 and TRBJ1-1; the D gene is possibly TRBD1 (5 bases). CDR3 length: 15 residues. CDR1 is SGHVS and CDR2 is FNYEAQ in the germline V gene. V was shortened by 5 bases and J by 1 base, with 14 bases between the two germline ends. The CDR3 loop reads CASSPGGQANTEAFF. In nucleotides, the CDR3 is TGTGCCAGCAGCCCCGGCGGACAAGCGAACACTGAAGCTTTCTTT.

J is TRBJ2-1 and V is TRBV11-3; a possible D gene is TRBD2 (6 bases). Trimming stripped 5 bases from V and 9 bases from J, with 14 bases between. The CDR3 is 13 residues long. The germline gives CDR1 SGHNT, CDR2 YENEEA. Here the CDR3 DNA reads TGTGCCAGCAGCCGAGACGGGAGTGGTGAGCAGTTCTTC. Translating it yields CASSRDGSGEQFF.

The chain has TRBV10-2 and TRBJ2-3; D is uncertain. Germline CDR1 WSHSY, CDR2 SAAADI. The V gene lost 6 bases and the J gene lost 2 bases, with 12 bases spanning the gap. The CDR3 length is 14 residues. In nucleotides, the CDR3 is TGCGCCAGCAGGGCTTGGAGAGTCACAGATACGCAGTATTTT. Protein sequence: CASRAWRVTDTQYF.